This entry lists 4 T cell receptor beta chains sequenced from one sample in a study of T cells after yellow fever vaccination. MiXCR was run by TCRdb on the 5' RACE reads, yielding one entry per CDR3 protein. The sample carries some 500,000 distinct CDR3 sequences, approximately 13% recorded once. This specimen consisted of PBMCs, obtained on the day of the yellow fever booster vaccination. The receptors were gathered from a man aged 30 to 45 who received the YFV17D yellow fever vaccine.

This rearrangement joins TRBV10-3 to TRBJ2-1; D is uncertain. The ends were cut back, 5 bases at V and 9 bases at J, with 8 bases in the middle. CDR1 and CDR2 from the germline V gene are ENHRY and SYGVKD. The CDR3 totals 11 residues. The CDR3 DNA reads TGTGCCATCAGTCTCAGGAGTGAGCAGTTCTTC. Translating it yields CAISLRSEQFF.

Here the CDR3 reads CASSYSPTGQGSDTQYF. Written as DNA, the CDR3 is TGTGCCAGCAGTTACTCCCCGACGGGACAGGGCTCAGATACGCAGTATTTT. This chain uses TRBV6-5 with TRBJ2-3, with 9 bases that match TRBD1. This CDR3 contains 17 residues. Germline V lookup: CDR1 MNHEY, CDR2 SVGAGI. The ends lost 0 bases at V and 4 bases at J; junction bases unmatched: 8.

The rearrangement joins TRBV7-2 to TRBJ2-7; 7 nucleotides line up with TRBD2. Unmatched junction bases numbered 6, after V lost 0 bases and J lost 13 bases. Germline V gives CDR1 SGHTA, CDR2 FQGNSA. The CDR3 runs to 12 residues. The chain's CDR3 is CASSLASTSIYF. The CDR3, as DNA: TGTGCCAGCAGCTTAGCCTCGACTAGCATCTACTTC.

This clonotype turned up a few times. The rearrangement joins TRBV15 to TRBJ2-5; D gene uncertain. The CDR3 covers 14 residues. Trimming stripped 0 bases from V and 2 bases from J, with 7 bases between. Germline V gives CDR1 LNHNV, CDR2 YYDKDF (reference sequence). The CDR3 region has the DNA TGTGCCACCAGCAGAGAAGACAAACAAGAGACCCAGTACTTC. This gives the protein CATSREDKQETQYF.